This T cell receptor beta chain originates from a study of CXCR3-negative and CXCR3-positive naive CD8 T cells. Across the whole study: Roughly 150 million TRB reads were obtained overall (about 1.5 +/- 0.3 million per library). Overall study findings and caveats: Comparison of naive CXCR3-negative and CXCR3-positive cells revealed similar TRBV-TRBJ usage, while memory cells differed. Surface CD5 looked about the same in the naive subsets, so the authors worked out TCR strength from TRB CDR3 properties. CXCR3-positive naive cells carried more hydrophobic TRB CDR3s than CXCR3-negative ones.

TRB cDNA was prepared as libraries by UMI-labeled 5' RACE. TCRdb derives one entry per CDR3 protein from the 5' RACE reads, leaving out DNA. Its table lists more than 100,000 distinct CDR3 sequences. Concerning this clonotype: The antigen is undetermined.

Looked up from germline, CDR1 is MDHEN and CDR2 is SYDVKM. The CDR3 spans 15 residues. Sequencing was done on a sample of naive CXCR3+ CD8+ T cells from blood. Indicated subset: CD45RO-CCR7+CD27+CD95- naive CD8+ T cells expressing CXCR3 (TNR3+). The V gene is TRBV28, the J gene TRBJ2-1; TCRdb names TRBD1, which stays unverified in the absence of DNA. This receptor was identified in a human donor in good health. Some clones in this sample may be carry-over from other donors' samples. The CDR3 protein is CASSPTLGARNEQFF.